This T cell receptor beta chain appears in the sequencing data of a study of shared clonotypes between healthy human individuals. Study-wide results and limits: Researchers sampled blood only, noting tissue repertoires likely differ. For naive CD4 cells, 4% to 5% of clonotypes were shared across a few donors. Compared with clonotypes that all four donors shared, non-shared clonotypes had lower generation probabilities.

TCRdb's copy holds only in-frame clones and misses some; the assay was immunoSEQ multiplex PCR. The sample holds about 1 million clones; roughly 80% are singletons and the top ten take approximately 1.5%. Worth noting for this clone: What it binds is not known.

There are 13 residues in the CDR3. CDR1 is MNHEY, CDR2 SVGAGI, per germline. V was clipped by 7 bases and J by 0 bases, with 8 bases between them. The chain recombines TRBV6-5 with TRBJ2-3, with D unresolved. The sequence was collected from a young man in good health. Sequencing was done on a sample of memory CD4+ T cells sorted from blood. Subset indicated: CD45RA-negative fraction. Here the CDR3 reads CASTEASTDTQYF. CDR3 in DNA: TGTGCCAGCACCGAGGCAAGCACAGATACGCAGTATTTT.